These T cell receptor beta chains were read from a single sample in a study of shared clonotypes between healthy human individuals. Assay used: immunoSEQ multiplex PCR; TCRdb lists only in-frame clones, some missing. The sample includes about 1,500,000 clones, around 97% of them seen just once. The sequenced sample was naive CD4+ T cells sorted from blood. The receptors shown here come from a man younger than 40 in good health. Each CDR3 is given with its conserved first and last residue. The D gene is left open where the match is weak. Only some rows state a clone size, as once, few, many or a class for expanded clones.

clone_size d_call j_call v_call cdr3_nt cdr3_aa
NA NA TRBJ2-3 TRBV7-2 TGTGCCAGCAGGAAAGCGGGGGGACAGGGGACAGATACGCAGTATTTT CASRKAGGQGTDTQYF
NA TRBD2 TRBJ2-1 TRBV18 TGTGCCAGCTCACCACTGCGCGGGAGTTCAGGCAATGAGCAGTTCTTC CASSPLRGSSGNEQFF
NA TRBD1 TRBJ2-5 TRBV29-1 TGCAGCGCGGACAGGGTCACTCAAGAGACCCAGTACTTC CSADRVTQETQYF
NA NA TRBJ2-7 TRBV19 TGTGCCAGTAGTACCGGACACACCTACGAGCAGTACTTC CASSTGHTYEQYF
NA TRBD2 TRBJ2-2 TRBV5-4 TGTGCCAGCAGCTTATTAGCGGGAGGTCGAACCGGGGAGCTGTTTTTT CASSLLAGGRTGELFF
NA NA TRBJ2-3 TRBV28 TGTGCCAGCAGTTTAAATGGGGATACGCAGTATTTT CASSLNGDTQYF
NA NA TRBJ1-1 TRBV19 TGTGCCAGTAGTGCTCAGGACAGTGGACTAGAAGCTTTCTTT CASSAQDSGLEAFF
few TRBD1 TRBJ1-2 TRBV9 TGTGCCAGCAGCCTATCGCCGGACAGGCGAAGCTATGGCTACACCTTC CASSLSPDRRSYGYTF
NA NA TRBJ2-7 TRBV19 TGTGCCAGTCCCCTCACCTACGAGCAGTACTTC CASPLTYEQYF
NA NA TRBJ1-1 TRBV2 TGTGCCAGCAGTGACCTACTAACAGTGAACACTGAAGCTTTCTTT CASSDLLTVNTEAFF
once NA TRBJ2-1 TRBV7-2 TGTGCCAGCAGCTTCAAGAGGAATGAGCAGTTCTTC CASSFKRNEQFF
NA NA TRBJ2-1 TRBV7-3 TGTGCCAGTGCCCCGGGACGAGGAAACAATGAGCAGTTCTTC CASAPGRGNNEQFF
NA NA TRBJ2-5 TRBV15 TGTGCCACCAGCAGGACTGACACCCTCCCCACCCAGTACTTC CATSRTDTLPTQYF
NA NA TRBJ2-3 TRBV29-1 TGCAGCGTTGACTGGGGGGCCACAGATACGCAGTATTTT CSVDWGATDTQYF
NA NA TRBJ2-2 TRBV10-3 TGTGCCATCAGTGGGGAGACCGGGGAGCTGTTTTTT CAISGETGELFF
NA TRBD2 TRBJ2-1 TRBV18 TGTGCCAGCTCACCACTGGCGGGAGTCTACAATGAGCAGTTCTTC CASSPLAGVYNEQFF
NA TRBD2 TRBJ2-7 TRBV11-2 TGTGCCAGCAGCTCCATCGGAGGGGAGGGGATGGTAGCGGGACTCGAGCAGTACTTC CASSSIGGEGMVAGLEQYF
NA NA TRBJ2-7 TRBV2 TGTGCCAGCAGTGAAGTGAGGCTAGTCAGCGAGCAGTACTTC CASSEVRLVSEQYF
NA TRBD2 TRBJ2-5 TRBV6-1 TGTGCCAGCAGTGCGCGGTTTGGACTAGCGGGAGAGTTTTGGCAAGAGACCCAGTACTTC CASSARFGLAGEFWQETQYF
NA NA TRBJ2-1 TRBV5-4 TGTGCCCTGCAGGGGGGGTACGGCTCCCACAATGAGCAGTTCTTC CALQGGYGSHNEQFF
NA NA TRBJ2-7 TRBV28 TGTGCCAGCAGTCCGCCGGAAGTTCGGGCCTACGAGCAGTACTTC CASSPPEVRAYEQYF
few NA TRBJ2-5 TRBV5-1 TGCGCCAGCAGCTTGGCGACGTTGGAGACCCAGTACTTC CASSLATLETQYF
NA TRBD2 TRBJ2-1 TRBV2 TGTGCCAGCAGGGGAATCACGGGAGGGCCGAGGGGAGAGCAGTTCTTC CASRGITGGPRGEQFF
NA NA TRBJ1-5 TRBV2 TGTGCCAGCAGTGAAAGGGCAGGGGACCAGCCCCAGCATTTT CASSERAGDQPQHF
once TRBD1 TRBJ2-2 TRBV19 TGTGCCAGTAGTACTCGAACAGGGGCCGACACCGGGGAGCTGTTTTTT CASSTRTGADTGELFF
NA NA TRBJ2-7 TRBV7-8 TGTGCCAGCAGCTTAGAACTAGGGACCTACGAGCAGTACTTC CASSLELGTYEQYF
NA NA TRBJ1-5 TRBV7-2 TGTGCCAGCAGCTTACAGGGCCCCCCAATGCTGACCCAGCATTTT CASSLQGPPMLTQHF
few NA TRBJ2-2 TRBV25-1 TGTGCCAGCAGGACAGGTTTCCCCGGGGAGCTGTTTTTT CASRTGFPGELFF
NA NA TRBJ2-3 TRBV18 TGTGCCAGCTCACCCCTCAGGGCGCCTTCTAGCACAGATACGCAGTATTTT CASSPLRAPSSTDTQYF
NA TRBD2 TRBJ2-7 TRBV5-1 TGCGCCAGCAGCCCAGTCCCGGGACTAGCGGAGAGCTCCTACGAGCAGTACTTC CASSPVPGLAESSYEQYF
NA NA TRBJ1-3 TRBV10-1 TGCGCCAGCAGTGAGTCTTCAGGCCGCGGACCCATCCATTTT CASSESSGRGPIHF
NA TRBD1 TRBJ1-1 TRBV7-9 TGTGCCAGCACCGATATCGACAGGGCGGTCACTGAAGCTTTCTTT CASTDIDRAVTEAFF
once NA TRBJ2-2 TRBV27 TGTGCCAGCAGTTTGATTGCCGGGGAGCTGTTTTTT CASSLIAGELFF
NA NA TRBJ2-5 TRBV5-1 TGCGCCAGCAGCCCTAATGGGGCCTGGGAGACCCAGTACTTC CASSPNGAWETQYF
NA NA TRBJ2-7 TRBV7-9 TGTGCCAGCAGCTTAGCGCTGTCATGGGCTTACGAGCAGTACTTC CASSLALSWAYEQYF
NA TRBD1 TRBJ1-5 TRBV11-2 TGTGCCAGCAGACCGGGACAGGGAGACCAGCCCCAGCATTTT CASRPGQGDQPQHF
NA NA TRBJ2-1 TRBV9 TGTGCCAGCAGCGTAGGTGTTAGGCCCTACAATGAGCAGTTCTTC CASSVGVRPYNEQFF
NA NA TRBJ2-2 TRBV7-9 TGTGCCAGCAGCTTATTTCAGGGGCTCGGCACCGGGGAGCTGTTTTTT CASSLFQGLGTGELFF
NA NA TRBJ2-5 TRBV10-1 TGCGCCAGCAGTGATTCCATCCACTTATTTTGGCGGAGGGTCCAAGAGACCCAGTACTTC CASSDSIHLFWRRVQETQYF
NA NA TRBJ2-7 TRBV10-3 TGTGCCATTCGTTCCAGGACAGCCTCGTACGAGCAGTACTTC CAIRSRTASYEQYF
NA TRBD2 TRBJ2-7 TRBV29-1 TGCAGCGTTGGGGGGGGGTCAACGCGCTACGAGCAGTACTTC CSVGGGSTRYEQYF
NA NA TRBJ1-1 TRBV28 TGTGCCAGCAGTTTCCGGGGGGTTGGAACTGAAGCTTTCTTT CASSFRGVGTEAFF
NA NA TRBJ1-4 TRBV29-1 TGCAGCGTTGTAGATGCAACTAATGAAAAACTGTTTTTT CSVVDATNEKLFF
NA NA TRBJ2-2 TRBV18 TGTGCCAGCTCACCACTGACGCTGAACACCGGGGAGCTGTTTTTT CASSPLTLNTGELFF